This T cell receptor (beta chain) derives from a study of T-cell reconstitution after alpha-beta-depleted transplantation in children. The V gene lost 2 bases and the J gene lost 5 bases, with 13 bases spanning the gap. Germline V lookup: CDR1 SGHAT, CDR2 FQNNGV. The CDR3 runs to 15 residues. During its preparation, the TCRbeta library received unique molecular identifiers. TCRdb reprocessed the PCR reads with MiXCR, giving one entry per CDR3 protein. The sample contains fewer than 550,000 distinct CDR3 sequences, approximately 11% of which appear only once. The sample here was PBMCs from the stem cell graft donor, taken from the stem cell graft. The rearrangement uses TRBV11-2 and TRBJ2-1, with D hard to call. The receptor's source is a human donor who donated a stem cell graft to a child with acute myeloid leukemia. CDR3 sequence: CASSLQDGVNNEQFF. The CDR3 DNA reads TGTGCCAGCAGCTTACAAGACGGTGTCAACAATGAGCAGTTCTTC.